This TCR beta chain was captured in a study of beta chain features in type 1 diabetes (dated by TCRdb to between 2017 and 2018). Describing the broader study: Mean age, gender distribution, total cell number and subset yield did not differ between patients and healthy donors. Across all samples, 107,917,701 sorted cells were examined, and cell number per subset correlated strongly with RNA yield. In the study, recently diagnosed type 1 diabetes patients and matched healthy donors were compared on the TCRB repertoires of their sorted circulating CD4+ T cell subsets. Regulatory and stem cell-like memory subsets were obtained from only 8 patients and about eight healthy donors, while naive and central memory subsets were obtained from all 28 donors. The paper as a whole reports these results and caveats: PCR may preferentially amplify shorter templates, but because patient and control samples were amplified and corrected together, any resulting skew would affect both groups equally. At VDJ recombination sites, patients with type 1 diabetes made fewer insertions and deleted more nucleotides, a pattern implying thymic rearrangement abnormalities. The naive, central memory and regulatory TCRB repertoires appeared to resemble one another more closely among patients than among healthy donors. Only small numbers of individuals were included in the HLA sub-analyses, which left unresolved whether HLA type had any influence on TCRB rearrangement. In all four CD4+ subsets, TCRB CDR3 length was moderately but significantly shorter in type 1 diabetes patients. Because cDNA was sequenced instead of genomic DNA, highly expressing activated cells could be over-represented, though the groups showed no difference in activation or CD3 levels.

CDR1 and CDR2 were assigned from the germline V gene as SGHRS and YFSETQ. Trimming costs V 6 bases and J 5 bases, and their ends lie 18 bases apart. The CDR3 measures 15 amino acids from cysteine to phenylalanine. Only the CDR3 DNA stays, 45 bases, in frame from base 1. This clone came up once. No cognate antigen has been identified for it. Nothing much larger sits one base from this clone, and base qualities are not available. All of the isolated RNA was reverse transcribed with the High Capacity cDNA Reverse Transcription Kit, so expressed TCRB transcripts were sequenced. Deep immunoSEQ sequencing was performed on naive, central memory and regulatory T cell samples, with an average of roughly 3.5 million total reads per sample. After sorted cells were lysed in RLT buffer, RNA was extracted with DNase-treated RNeasy Micro or Mini kits, with the choice depending on cell number. To prevent cross-contamination, each cell subset was processed individually, whereas patient and healthy donor samples were processed jointly. TCRB sequences were amplified from cDNA with the immunoSEQ multiplex PCR, producing 87-bp fragments spanning the CDR3 region. The amplicons were sequenced using the Illumina HiSeq platform. The published analysis was carried out like this. PCR bias was computationally corrected using synthetic template baselines, reads within Hamming distance 2 were collapsed, and singletons that could not be merged were discarded. Reads were aligned against IMGT so that V, D and J genes, CDR3 length and insertions or deletions at six rearrangement sites could be assigned. Clonotype counts were normalized to sorted cell number within each subset before computing true diversity and Gini coefficients with the tcR R package. The overlap coefficient, calculated on TCRB nucleotide sequences, was used to quantify repertoire sharing. Out-of-frame TCRB sequences from naive cells were analyzed as a proxy for the pre-selection repertoire. TCRdb took this table from immuneACCESS and kept in-frame rearrangements with V and J called. Such tables lack part of the clones; where checked against another copy, unresolved V genes explain under half of the gap, and the rest is unexplained. Clone size and the V and J calls come from that table; the DNA yielded D and trimming. The sample records around 340,000 clones, around a fifth of which are singletons. The top ten hold 0.044% of the sample.

Each donor gave one peripheral blood draw, approximately 110 mL on average, collected into heparinised tubes. A BD FACSAria II and a panel including CD45RO, CCR7, CD25, CD127, CD95 and CD27 were used to sort naive, central memory, regulatory and stem cell-like memory CD4+ T cells. All sorted populations exceeded 95% purity. PBMCs were isolated immediately by Lymphoprep density gradient centrifugation and stained directly without culture. So that batch effects would be minimized, each experiment stained and sorted samples in pairs, pairing one healthy donor with one patient. The rearranged chain carries TRBV5-1 and TRBJ2-1; a weak D assignment points to TRBD2 (6 bases agree). The clonotype comes from a woman aged 18-35 years in good health. The sequenced sample consisted of naive CD4+ T cells from blood. The label giving this sample's cell subset or site can be read as: true naive CD4+ T cells. CDR3 sequence: CASTGGGSWNNEQFF. The nucleotides are TGCGCCAGCACCGGGGGTGGGAGTTGGAACAATGAGCAGTTCTTC.